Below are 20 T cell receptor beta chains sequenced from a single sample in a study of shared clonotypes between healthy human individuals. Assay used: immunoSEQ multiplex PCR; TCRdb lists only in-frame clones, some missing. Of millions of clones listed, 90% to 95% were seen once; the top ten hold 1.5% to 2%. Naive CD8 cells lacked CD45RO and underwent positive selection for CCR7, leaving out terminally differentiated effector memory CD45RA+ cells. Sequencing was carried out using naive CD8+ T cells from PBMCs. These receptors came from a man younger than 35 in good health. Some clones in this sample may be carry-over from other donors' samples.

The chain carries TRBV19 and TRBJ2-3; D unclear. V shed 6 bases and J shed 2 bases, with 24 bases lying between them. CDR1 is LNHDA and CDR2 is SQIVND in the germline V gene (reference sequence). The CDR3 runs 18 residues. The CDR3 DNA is TGTGCCAGTAGAATACAGCATGACTCGAATAAGGCCACAGATACGCAGTATTTT. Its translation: CASRIQHDSNKATDTQYF.

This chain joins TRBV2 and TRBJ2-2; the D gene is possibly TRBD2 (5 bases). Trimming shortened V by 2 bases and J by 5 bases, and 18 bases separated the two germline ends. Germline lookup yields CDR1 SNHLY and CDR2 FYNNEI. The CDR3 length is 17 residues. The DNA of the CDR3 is TGTGCCAGCAGTGAATGGAAAAGCGGAGCGAGGACCGGGGAGCTGTTTTTT. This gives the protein CASSEWKSGARTGELFF. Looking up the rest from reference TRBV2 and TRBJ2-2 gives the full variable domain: EPEVTQTPSHQVTQMGQEVILRCVPISNHLYFYWYRQILGQKVEFLVSFYNNEISEKSEIFDDQFSVERPDGSNFTLKIRSTKLEDSAMYFCASSEWKSGARTGELFFGEGSRLTVL.

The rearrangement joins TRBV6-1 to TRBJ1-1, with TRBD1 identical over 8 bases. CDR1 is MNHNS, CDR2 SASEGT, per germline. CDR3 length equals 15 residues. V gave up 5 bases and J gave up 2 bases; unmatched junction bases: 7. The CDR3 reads CASSNTGTGNTEAFF. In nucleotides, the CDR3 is TGTGCCAGCAGTAATACCGGGACAGGCAACACTGAAGCTTTCTTT.

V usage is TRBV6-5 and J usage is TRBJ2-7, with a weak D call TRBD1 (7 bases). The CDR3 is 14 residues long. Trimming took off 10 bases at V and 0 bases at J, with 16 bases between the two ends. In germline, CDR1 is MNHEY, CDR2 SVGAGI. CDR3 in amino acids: CATKTGRSSYEQYF. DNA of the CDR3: TGTGCCACCAAGACAGGGAGGAGCTCCTACGAGCAGTACTTC.

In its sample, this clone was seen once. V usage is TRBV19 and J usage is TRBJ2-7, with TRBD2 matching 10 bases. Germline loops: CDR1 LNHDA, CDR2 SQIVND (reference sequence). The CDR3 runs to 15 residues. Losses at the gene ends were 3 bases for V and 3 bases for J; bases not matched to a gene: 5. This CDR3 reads CASSMEREGFYEQYF. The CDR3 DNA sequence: TGTGCCAGTAGTATGGAGCGGGAGGGATTCTACGAGCAGTACTTC.

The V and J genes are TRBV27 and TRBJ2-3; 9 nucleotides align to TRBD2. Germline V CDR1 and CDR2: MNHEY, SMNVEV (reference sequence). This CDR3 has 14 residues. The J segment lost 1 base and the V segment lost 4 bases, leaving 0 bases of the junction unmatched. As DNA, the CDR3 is TGTGCCAGCAGTTGGACTAGCGGCACAGATACGCAGTATTTT. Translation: CASSWTSGTDTQYF.

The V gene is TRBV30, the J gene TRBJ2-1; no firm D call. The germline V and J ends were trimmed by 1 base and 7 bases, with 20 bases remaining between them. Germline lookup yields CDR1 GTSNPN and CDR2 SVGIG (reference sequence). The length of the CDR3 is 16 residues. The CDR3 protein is CAWSGLNSGPRNEQFF. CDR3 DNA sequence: TGTGCCTGGAGTGGACTGAACTCCGGGCCTCGAAATGAGCAGTTCTTC.

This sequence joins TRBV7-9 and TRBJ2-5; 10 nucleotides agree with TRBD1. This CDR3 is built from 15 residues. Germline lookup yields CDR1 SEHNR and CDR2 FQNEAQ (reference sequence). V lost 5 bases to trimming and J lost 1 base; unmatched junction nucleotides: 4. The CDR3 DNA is TGTGCCAGCAGCCACCGGGACAGGGGCCAAGAGACCCAGTACTTC. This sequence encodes CASSHRDRGQETQYF.

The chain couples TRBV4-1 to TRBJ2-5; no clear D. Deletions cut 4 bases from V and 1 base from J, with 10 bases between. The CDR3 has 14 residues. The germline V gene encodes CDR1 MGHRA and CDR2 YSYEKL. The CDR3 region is CASSLIMLQETQYF. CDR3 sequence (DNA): TGCGCCAGCAGCCTAATTATGCTCCAAGAGACCCAGTACTTC.

The CDR3 spells CASSQDFRLAGRYEQYF. The CDR3 DNA is TGCGCCAGCAGCCAAGACTTCCGACTAGCGGGAAGGTACGAGCAGTACTTC. The genes are TRBV4-1 and TRBJ2-7; 11 positions match TRBD2. Per the germline V gene, CDR1 is MGHRA and CDR2 is YSYEKL. V was clipped by 0 bases and J by 4 bases; unmatched bases: 8. The CDR3 covers 17 residues.

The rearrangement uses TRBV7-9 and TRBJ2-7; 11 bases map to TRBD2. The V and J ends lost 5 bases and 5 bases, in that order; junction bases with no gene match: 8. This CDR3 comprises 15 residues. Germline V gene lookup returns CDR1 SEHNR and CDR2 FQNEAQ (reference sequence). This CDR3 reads CASSPTSGKQHEQYF. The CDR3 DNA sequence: TGTGCCAGCAGCCCGACTAGCGGGAAGCAACACGAGCAGTACTTC.

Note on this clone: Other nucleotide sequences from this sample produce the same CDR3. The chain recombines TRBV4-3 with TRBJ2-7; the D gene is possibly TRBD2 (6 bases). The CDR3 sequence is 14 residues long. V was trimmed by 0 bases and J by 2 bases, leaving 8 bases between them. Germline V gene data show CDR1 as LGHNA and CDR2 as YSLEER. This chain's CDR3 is CASSQDRLAYEQYF. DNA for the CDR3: TGCGCCAGCAGCCAAGATAGACTAGCCTACGAGCAGTACTTC.

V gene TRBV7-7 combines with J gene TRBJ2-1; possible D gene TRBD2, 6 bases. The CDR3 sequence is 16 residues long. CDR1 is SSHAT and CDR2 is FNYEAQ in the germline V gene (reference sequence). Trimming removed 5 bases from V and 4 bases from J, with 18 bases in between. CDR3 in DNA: TGTGCCAGCAGCCCCTCGGTAGCGGTCCCTTACAATGAGCAGTTCTTC. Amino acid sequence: CASSPSVAVPYNEQFF.

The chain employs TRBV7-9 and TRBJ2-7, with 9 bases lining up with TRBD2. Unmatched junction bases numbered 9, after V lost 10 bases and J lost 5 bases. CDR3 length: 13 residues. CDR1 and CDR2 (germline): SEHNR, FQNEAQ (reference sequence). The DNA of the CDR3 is TGTGCCACCCTCGGGTTAGCGGGAGACGAGCAGTACTTC. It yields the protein CATLGLAGDEQYF.

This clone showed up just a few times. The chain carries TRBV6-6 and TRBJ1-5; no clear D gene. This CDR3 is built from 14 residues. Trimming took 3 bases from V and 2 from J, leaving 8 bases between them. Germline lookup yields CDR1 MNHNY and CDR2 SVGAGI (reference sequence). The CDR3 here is CASSYSVGNQPQHF. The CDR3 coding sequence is TGTGCCAGCAGTTATTCGGTCGGCAATCAGCCCCAGCATTTT.

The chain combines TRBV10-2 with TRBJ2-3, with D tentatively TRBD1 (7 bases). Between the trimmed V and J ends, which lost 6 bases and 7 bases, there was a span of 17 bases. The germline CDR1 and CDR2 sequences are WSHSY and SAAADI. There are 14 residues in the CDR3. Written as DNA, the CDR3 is TGCGCCAGCAGCGAACGCGGGACAGCACATACGCAGTATTTT. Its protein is CASSERGTAHTQYF.

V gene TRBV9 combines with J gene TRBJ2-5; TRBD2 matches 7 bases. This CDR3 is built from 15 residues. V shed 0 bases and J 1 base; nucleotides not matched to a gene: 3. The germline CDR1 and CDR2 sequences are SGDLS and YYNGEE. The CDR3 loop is CASSVAAGRQETQYF. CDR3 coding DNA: TGTGCCAGCAGCGTAGCAGCGGGACGCCAAGAGACCCAGTACTTC. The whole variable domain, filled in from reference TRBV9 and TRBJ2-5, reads DSGVTQTPKHLITATGQRVTLRCSPRSGDLSVYWYQQSLDQGLQFLIQYYNGEERAKGNILERFSAQQFPDLHSELNLSSLELGDSALYFCASSVAAGRQETQYFGPGTRLLVL.

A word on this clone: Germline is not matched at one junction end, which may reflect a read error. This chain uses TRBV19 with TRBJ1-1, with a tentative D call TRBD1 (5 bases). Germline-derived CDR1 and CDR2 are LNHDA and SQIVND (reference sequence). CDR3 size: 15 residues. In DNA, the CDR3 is TGTGCCAGTAGGATAGCGTGGGGCATATATACTGAAGCTTTCTTT. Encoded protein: CASRIAWGIYTEAFF.

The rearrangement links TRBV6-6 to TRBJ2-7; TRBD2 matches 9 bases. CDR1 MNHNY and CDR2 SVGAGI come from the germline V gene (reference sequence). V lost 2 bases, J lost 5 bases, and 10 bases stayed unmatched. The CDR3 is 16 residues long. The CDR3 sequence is CASSYRLAGENDEQYF. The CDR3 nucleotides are TGTGCCAGCAGTTACCGATTAGCGGGAGAAAATGACGAGCAGTACTTC.

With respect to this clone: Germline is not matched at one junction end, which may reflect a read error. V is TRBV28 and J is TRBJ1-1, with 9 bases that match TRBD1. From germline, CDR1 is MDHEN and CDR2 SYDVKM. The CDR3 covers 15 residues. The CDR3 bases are TGCTCAACACGAGGGGACAGGGAATCGGAGACTGAAGCTTTCTTT. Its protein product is CSTRGDRESETEAFF.